The sequence of this T cell receptor beta chain was determined in a study of T cells after posttransplantation cyclophosphamide. Regarding the study as a whole: Recipient CMV seropositivity and CMV reactivation strongly tracked TRB clonality. Skin or GI-infiltrating T cells shared few TRB sequences with blood. Donor-recipient repertoire similarity was low at 1-2 months, rising over year one.

CDR1 and CDR2 from the germline V gene are MGHRA and YSYEKL. The CDR3 has 14 residues. The trim removed 4 bases at V and 2 bases at J, leaving 4 bases unmatched. A note on this clone: The antigen remains undetermined.

Sequenced by immunoSEQ multiplex PCR; TCRdb stores in-frame clones only, minus some. The repertoire includes some 15,000 clones, 70% to 80% of them detected once, and roughly 31% sits in the top ten. A marrow graft followed busulfan-fludarabine conditioning, with cyclophosphamide on days +3 and +4. The sequenced sample was CD8+ T cells sorted from PBMCs, obtained 1903 days after a stem cell transplant with posttransplant cyclophosphamide. The source of this sequence is a female patient in her 40s who received an allogeneic stem cell transplant from a related donor, was CMV-positive, and had no GVHD. A share of the T cells may be of graft donor origin. The V gene is TRBV4-1, the J gene TRBJ2-7; 8 bases map to TRBD1. CDR3 sequence reads: CASSPGQGTYEQYF. The CDR3 DNA reads as TGCGCCAGCAGCCCAGGACAGGGCACCTACGAGCAGTACTTC.